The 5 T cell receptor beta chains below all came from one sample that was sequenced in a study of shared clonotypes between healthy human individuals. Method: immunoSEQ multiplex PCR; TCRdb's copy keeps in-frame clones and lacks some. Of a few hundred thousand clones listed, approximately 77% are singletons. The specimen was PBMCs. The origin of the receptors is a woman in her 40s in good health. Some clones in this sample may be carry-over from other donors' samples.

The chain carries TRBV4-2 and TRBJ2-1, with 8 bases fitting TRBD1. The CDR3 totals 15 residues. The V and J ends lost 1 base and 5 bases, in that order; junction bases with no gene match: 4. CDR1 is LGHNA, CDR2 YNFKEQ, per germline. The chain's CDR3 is CASSQGTDRDNEQFF. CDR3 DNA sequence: TGTGCCAGCAGCCAAGGCACGGACAGGGACAATGAGCAGTTCTTC.

CDR3 sequence: CASARLLAGNYEQYF. CDR3 DNA sequence: TGTGCCAGCGCCAGGTTACTAGCGGGAAACTACGAGCAGTACTTC. The rearrangement joins TRBV7-2 to TRBJ2-7; 10 nucleotides line up with TRBD2. CDR1 SGHTA and CDR2 FQGNSA come from the germline V gene. CDR3 length: 15 amino acids. The junction had 10 bases not matched to a gene; V was cut back by 8 bases and J by 3 bases.

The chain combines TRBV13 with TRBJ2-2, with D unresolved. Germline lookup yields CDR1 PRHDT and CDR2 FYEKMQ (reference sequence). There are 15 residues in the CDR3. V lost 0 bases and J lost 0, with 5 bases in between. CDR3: CASSLGQANTGELFF. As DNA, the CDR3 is TGTGCCAGCAGCTTAGGCCAGGCGAACACCGGGGAGCTGTTTTTT.

DNA of the CDR3: TGTGCCAGCAGCCTCGGAACTCTACTAACCGGGGAGCTGTTTTTT. Amino acids: CASSLGTLLTGELFF. The V call is TRBV11-2, the J call TRBJ2-2; the D is unclear. The CDR3 loop spans 15 amino acids. Trimming stripped 5 bases from V and 5 bases from J, with 15 bases between. Germline V gene sequence: CDR1 SGHAT, CDR2 FQNNGV. Using reference TRBV11-2 and TRBJ2-2 for the parts outside the CDR3, the full variable domain is EAGVAQSPRYKIIEKRQSVAFWCNPISGHATLYWYQQILGQGPKLLIQFQNNGVVDDSQLPKDRFSAERLKGVDSTLKIQPAKLEDSAVYLCASSLGTLLTGELFFGEGSRLTVL.

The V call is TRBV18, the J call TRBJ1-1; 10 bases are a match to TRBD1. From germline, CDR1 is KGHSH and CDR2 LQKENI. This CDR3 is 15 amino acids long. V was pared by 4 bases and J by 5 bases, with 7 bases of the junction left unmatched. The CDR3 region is CASSQNGQGGTEAFF. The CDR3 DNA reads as TGTGCCAGCTCACAAAATGGACAGGGGGGTACTGAAGCTTTCTTT.